What follows are 15 T cell receptor beta chains derived from one specimen sequenced in a study of cytomegalovirus exposure and HLA in healthy donors. Researchers ran the PCR with 60 Vbeta and 13 Jbeta primers. Produced via immunoSEQ multiplex PCR; TCRdb's table is partial and in-frame only. The table has nearly 200,000 clones, 85% to 90% seen once. The sequencing input was PBMCs. Receptor source: a man under 40 in good health and CMV-seronegative.

The V call is TRBV7-2, the J call TRBJ2-4; D is unresolved. The CDR3 has 15 amino acids. Trimming cost V 2 bases and J 4 bases, with 12 bases left between them. Germline V lookup: CDR1 SGHTA, CDR2 FQGNSA. The CDR3 here is CASSLSFPQKNIQYF. CDR3 nucleotide sequence: TGTGCCAGCAGCTTATCCTTCCCACAGAAAAACATTCAGTACTTC.

The chain carries TRBV7-2 and TRBJ1-5; TRBD1 is a possible D gene (5 bases). The germline V and J ends were trimmed by 4 bases and 7 bases, with 14 bases remaining between them. Germline V gene lookup returns CDR1 SGHTA and CDR2 FQGNSA. CDR3 length equals 14 residues. The CDR3 spells CASSSIPQAQPQHF. In DNA form, the CDR3 reads TGTGCCAGCAGCTCAATTCCACAGGCCCAGCCCCAGCATTTT.

The chain couples TRBV6-5 to TRBJ1-4; 7 nucleotides align to TRBD1. After removal of 7 bases from V and 7 bases from J, the junction contained 9 bases not matched to a gene. Germline CDR1 reads MNHEY; CDR2 reads SVGAGI. The CDR3 loop spans 14 amino acids. The DNA for the CDR3 is TGTGCCAGCACCAGAAACCGACAGGGTGAAAAACTGTTTTTT. This gives the protein CASTRNRQGEKLFF.

The chain employs TRBV2 and TRBJ1-2; maybe TRBD1 (6 bases). Germline V gives CDR1 SNHLY, CDR2 FYNNEI. CDR3 length: 16 amino acids. The V and J ends lost 4 bases and 4 bases respectively, with 19 bases between them. The CDR3 here is CASSGYLRDTIYGYTF. The CDR3 nucleotides read TGTGCCAGCAGTGGGTACCTACGGGACACGATCTATGGCTACACCTTC.

The genes are TRBV30 and TRBJ1-3; D remains unclear. V was pared by 1 base and J by 0 bases, with 7 bases between. The CDR3 loop spans 14 amino acids. Germline CDR1 and CDR2: GTSNPN and SVGIG (reference sequence). The CDR3 bases are TGTGCCTGGAGTGGACGAGGCTCTGGAAACACCATATATTTT. This translates into CAWSGRGSGNTIYF.

The rearrangement links TRBV5-4 to TRBJ2-3, with D possibly TRBD1 on 5 matching bases. Germline CDR1 is SGHNT and CDR2 is YYREEE (reference sequence). V shed 4 bases and J shed 1 base, with 13 bases lying between them. The CDR3 covers 15 residues. The CDR3 nucleotides read TGTGCCAGCAGCGTACAGGACGGCGGCACAGATACGCAGTATTTT. Translation gives CASSVQDGGTDTQYF.

The chain has TRBV2 and TRBJ2-7; 8 bases are shared with TRBD2. This CDR3 spans 14 amino acids. Germline CDR1 reads SNHLY; CDR2 reads FYNNEI. V gave up 8 bases and J gave up 4 bases; unmatched junction bases: 10. The CDR3 here is CASRKSGGKYEQYF. CDR3 coding DNA: TGTGCCAGCCGCAAATCGGGGGGGAAGTACGAGCAGTACTTC.

The chain uses TRBV30 and TRBJ1-4, with D uncertain. The V end lost 0 bases, the J end lost 7 bases, and 3 bases lay between the germline ends. Germline V CDR1 and CDR2: GTSNPN, SVGIG (reference sequence). The CDR3 is 11 residues long. The CDR3 is CAWSVGEKLFF. The CDR3 nucleotides read TGTGCCTGGAGTGTCGGTGAAAAACTGTTTTTT.

The chain has TRBV10-1 and TRBJ2-7; maybe TRBD1 (5 bases). The V gene lost 0 bases and the J gene lost 2 bases, with 5 bases spanning the gap. The germline gives CDR1 WNHNN, CDR2 SYGVQD (reference sequence). CDR3 size: 13 residues. The CDR3 here is CASSESDTYEQYF. The CDR3 DNA reads as TGCGCCAGCAGTGAGTCGGACACCTACGAGCAGTACTTC.

The rearrangement joins TRBV11-3 to TRBJ2-5; D gene unclear. The J call could be wrong; TRBJ2-7 is a better fit for the DNA end. Per the germline V gene, CDR1 is SGHNT and CDR2 is YENEEA. There are 13 residues in the CDR3. CDR3: CASSLGESYEQYF. In DNA, the CDR3 is TGTGCCAGCAGCTTAGGAGAAAGCTACGAGCAGTACTTC.

This chain joins TRBV6-6 and TRBJ1-4; D is unresolved. The CDR3 has 11 residues. CDR1 is MNHNY, CDR2 SVGAGI, per germline (reference sequence). V was pared by 8 bases and J by 7 bases, with 8 bases between. The CDR3 sequence: CASGRGEKLFF. CDR3 nucleotides: TGTGCCAGCGGTCGGGGTGAAAAACTGTTTTTT.

V and J are TRBV5-1 and TRBJ2-2, with TRBD1 matching over 7 bases. V lost 5 bases and J lost 11; bases outside the gene matches: 15. CDR1 and CDR2 from the germline V gene are SGHRS and YFSETQ. The CDR3 consists of 15 residues. As DNA, the CDR3 is TGCGCCAGCAGACAGCCTAATTACAGGGGCCGAGAGCTGTTTTTT. This encodes CASRQPNYRGRELFF.

As for this clone: Other DNA sequences in this specimen translate into the identical CDR3. The chain has TRBV4-1 and TRBJ2-7; 9 bases align to TRBD2. There are 15 residues in the CDR3. The V gene's germline CDR1 is MGHRA and CDR2 YSYEKL. V shed 0 bases, J shed 2 bases, and the junction held 2 bases outside the gene matches. The chain's CDR3 is CASSQDASGAYEQYF. DNA for the CDR3: TGCGCCAGCAGCCAAGATGCTAGCGGGGCCTACGAGCAGTACTTC.

V gene TRBV5-1 combines with J gene TRBJ2-3; D is undetermined. The CDR3 is made up of 14 amino acids. Germline values: CDR1 SGHRS, CDR2 YFSETQ. Trimming shortened V by 4 bases and J by 7 bases, and 16 bases separated the two germline ends. The DNA of the CDR3 is TGCGCCAGCAGCCCCACCTACAGTGTTAATACGCAGTATTTT. Translation: CASSPTYSVNTQYF.

The J gene is TRBJ1-4, the V gene TRBV11-3, with D unclear. CDR1 is SGHNT, CDR2 YENEEA, per germline. This CDR3 comprises 16 residues. V lost 3 bases and J lost 0, with 11 bases in between. The CDR3 loop is CASSFQNRTTNEKLFF. Here the CDR3 DNA reads TGTGCCAGCAGCTTCCAGAACAGAACAACTAATGAAAAACTGTTTTTT.